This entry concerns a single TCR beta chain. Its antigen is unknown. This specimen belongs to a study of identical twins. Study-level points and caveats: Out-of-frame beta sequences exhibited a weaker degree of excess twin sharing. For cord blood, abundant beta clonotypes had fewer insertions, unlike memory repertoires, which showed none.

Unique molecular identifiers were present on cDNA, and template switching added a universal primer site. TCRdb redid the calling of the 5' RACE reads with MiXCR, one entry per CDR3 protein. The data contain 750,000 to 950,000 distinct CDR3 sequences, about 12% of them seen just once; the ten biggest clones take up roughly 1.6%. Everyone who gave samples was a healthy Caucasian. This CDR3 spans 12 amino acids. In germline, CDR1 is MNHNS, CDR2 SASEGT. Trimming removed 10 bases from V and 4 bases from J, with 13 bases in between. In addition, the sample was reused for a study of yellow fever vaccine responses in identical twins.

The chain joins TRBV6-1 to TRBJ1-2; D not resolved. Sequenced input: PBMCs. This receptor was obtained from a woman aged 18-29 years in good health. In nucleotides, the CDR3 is TGTGCCACCGGGCCGGTGGGCTATGGCTACACCTTC. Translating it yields CATGPVGYGYTF.